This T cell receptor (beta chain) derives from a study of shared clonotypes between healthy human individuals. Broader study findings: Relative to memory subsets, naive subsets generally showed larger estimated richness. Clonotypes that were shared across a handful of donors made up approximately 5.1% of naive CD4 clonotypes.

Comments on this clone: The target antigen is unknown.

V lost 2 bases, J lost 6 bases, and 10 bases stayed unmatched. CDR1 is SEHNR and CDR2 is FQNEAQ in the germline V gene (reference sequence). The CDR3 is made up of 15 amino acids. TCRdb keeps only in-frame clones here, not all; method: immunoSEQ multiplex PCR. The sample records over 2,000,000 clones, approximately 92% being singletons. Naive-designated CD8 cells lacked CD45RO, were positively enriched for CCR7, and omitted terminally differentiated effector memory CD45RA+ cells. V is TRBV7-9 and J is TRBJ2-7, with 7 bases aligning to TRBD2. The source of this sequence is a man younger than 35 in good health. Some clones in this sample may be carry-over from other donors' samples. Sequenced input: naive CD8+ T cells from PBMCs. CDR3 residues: CASSLKDSGHAEQYF. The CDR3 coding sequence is TGTGCCAGCAGCTTAAAAGATAGCGGGCACGCCGAGCAGTACTTC.